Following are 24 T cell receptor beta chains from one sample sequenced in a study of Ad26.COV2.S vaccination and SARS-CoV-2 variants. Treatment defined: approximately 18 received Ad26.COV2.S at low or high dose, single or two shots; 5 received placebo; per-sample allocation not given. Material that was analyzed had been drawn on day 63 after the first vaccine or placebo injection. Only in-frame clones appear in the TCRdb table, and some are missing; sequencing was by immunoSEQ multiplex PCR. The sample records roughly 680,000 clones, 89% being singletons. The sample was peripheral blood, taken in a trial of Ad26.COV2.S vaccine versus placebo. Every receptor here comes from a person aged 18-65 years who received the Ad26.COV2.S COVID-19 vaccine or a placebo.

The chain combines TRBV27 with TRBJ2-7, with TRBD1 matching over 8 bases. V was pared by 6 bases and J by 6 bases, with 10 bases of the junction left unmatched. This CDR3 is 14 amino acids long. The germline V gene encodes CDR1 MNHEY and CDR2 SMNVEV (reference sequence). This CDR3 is CASRYRGEYREQYF. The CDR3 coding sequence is TGTGCCAGCAGGTACAGGGGGGAATATCGCGAGCAGTACTTC.

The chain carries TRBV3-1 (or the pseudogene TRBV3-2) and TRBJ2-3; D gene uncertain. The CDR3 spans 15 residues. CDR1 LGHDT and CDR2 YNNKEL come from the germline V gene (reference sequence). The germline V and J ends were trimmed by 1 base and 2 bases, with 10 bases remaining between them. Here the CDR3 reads CASSQAIVHTDTQYF. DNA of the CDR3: TGTGCCAGCAGCCAAGCGATAGTGCACACAGATACGCAGTATTTT.

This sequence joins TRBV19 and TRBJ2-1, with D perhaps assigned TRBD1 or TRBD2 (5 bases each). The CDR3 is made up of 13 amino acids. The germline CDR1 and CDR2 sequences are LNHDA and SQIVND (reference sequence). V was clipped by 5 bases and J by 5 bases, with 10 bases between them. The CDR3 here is CASSLGTNNEQFF. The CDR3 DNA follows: TGTGCCAGTAGTCTCGGGACGAACAATGAGCAGTTCTTC.

In nucleotides, the CDR3 is TGTGCCAGCAGCCGAGGGGCGCTTCGCGAGCAGTACTTC. This translates into CASSRGALREQYF. The genes are TRBV2 and TRBJ2-7; either TRBD1 or TRBD2 may supply D (5 bases each). The length of the CDR3 is 13 residues. Trimming took off 6 bases at V and 6 bases at J, with 15 bases between the two ends. Germline V gene sequence: CDR1 SNHLY, CDR2 FYNNEI.

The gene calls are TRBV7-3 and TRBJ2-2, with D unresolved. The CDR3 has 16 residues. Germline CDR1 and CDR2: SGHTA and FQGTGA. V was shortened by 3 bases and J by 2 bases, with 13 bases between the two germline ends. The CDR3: CASSFTRTFNTGELFF. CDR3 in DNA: TGTGCCAGCAGCTTTACCCGGACCTTCAACACCGGGGAGCTGTTTTTT. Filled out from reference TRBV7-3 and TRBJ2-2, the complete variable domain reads GAGVSQTPSNKVTEKGKYVELRCDPISGHTALYWYRQSLGQGPEFLIYFQGTGAADDSGLPNDRFFAVRPEGSVSTLKIQRTERGDSAVYLCASSFTRTFNTGELFFGEGSRLTVL.

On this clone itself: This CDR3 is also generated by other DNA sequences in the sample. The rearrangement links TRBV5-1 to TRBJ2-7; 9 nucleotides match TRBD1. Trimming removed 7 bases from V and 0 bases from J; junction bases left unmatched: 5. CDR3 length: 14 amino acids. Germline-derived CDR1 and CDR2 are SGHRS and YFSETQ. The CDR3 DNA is TGCGCCAGCTCTTTGGACAGGGGCTCCTACGAGCAGTACTTC. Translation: CASSLDRGSYEQYF.

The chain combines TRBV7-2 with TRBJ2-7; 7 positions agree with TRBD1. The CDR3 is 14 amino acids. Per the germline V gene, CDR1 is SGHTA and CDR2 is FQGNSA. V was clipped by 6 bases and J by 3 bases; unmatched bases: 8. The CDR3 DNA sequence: TGTGCCAGCAGAATTGACAGGGCGGACTACGAGCAGTACTTC. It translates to CASRIDRADYEQYF.

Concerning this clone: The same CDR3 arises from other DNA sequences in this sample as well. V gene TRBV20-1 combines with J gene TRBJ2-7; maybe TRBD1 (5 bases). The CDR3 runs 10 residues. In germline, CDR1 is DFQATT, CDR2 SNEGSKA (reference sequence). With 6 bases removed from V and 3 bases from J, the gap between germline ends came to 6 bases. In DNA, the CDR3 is TGCAGTGCGCAGGGCTACGAGCAGTACTTC. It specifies CSAQGYEQYF.

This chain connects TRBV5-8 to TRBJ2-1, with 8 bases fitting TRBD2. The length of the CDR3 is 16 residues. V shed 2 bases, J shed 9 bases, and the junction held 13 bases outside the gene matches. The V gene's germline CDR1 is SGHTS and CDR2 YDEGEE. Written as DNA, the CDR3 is TGTGCCAGCAGCTTATTAGACCCGGGAGGGCCTGGTGAGCAGTTCTTC. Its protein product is CASSLLDPGGPGEQFF.

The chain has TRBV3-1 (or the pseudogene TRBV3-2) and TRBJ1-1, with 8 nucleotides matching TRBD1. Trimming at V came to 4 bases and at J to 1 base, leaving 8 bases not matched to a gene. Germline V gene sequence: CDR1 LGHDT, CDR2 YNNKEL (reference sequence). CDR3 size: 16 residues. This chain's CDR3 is CASSLWTGPQNTEAFF. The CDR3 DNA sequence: TGTGCCAGCAGCCTATGGACAGGGCCCCAGAACACTGAAGCTTTCTTT.

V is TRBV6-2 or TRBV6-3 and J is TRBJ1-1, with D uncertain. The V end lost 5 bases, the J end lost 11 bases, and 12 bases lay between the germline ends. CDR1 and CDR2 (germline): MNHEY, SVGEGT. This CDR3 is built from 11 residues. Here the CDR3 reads CASSHTLKAFF. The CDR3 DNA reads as TGTGCCAGCAGTCACACCTTGAAGGCTTTCTTT.

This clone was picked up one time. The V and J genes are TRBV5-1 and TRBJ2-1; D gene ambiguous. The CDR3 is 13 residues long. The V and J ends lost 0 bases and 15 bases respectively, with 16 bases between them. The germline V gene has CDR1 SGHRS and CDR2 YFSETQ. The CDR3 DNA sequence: TGCGCCAGCAGCTTGGCCTCAGGTTGGGAAGGGTTCTTC. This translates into CASSLASGWEGFF.

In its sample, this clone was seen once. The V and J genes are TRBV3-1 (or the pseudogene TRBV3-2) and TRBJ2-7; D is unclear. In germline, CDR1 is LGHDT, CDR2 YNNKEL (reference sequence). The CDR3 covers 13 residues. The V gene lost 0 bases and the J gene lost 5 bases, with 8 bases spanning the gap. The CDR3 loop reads CASSQDFGNEQYF. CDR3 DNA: TGTGCCAGCAGCCAAGATTTCGGTAACGAGCAGTACTTC.

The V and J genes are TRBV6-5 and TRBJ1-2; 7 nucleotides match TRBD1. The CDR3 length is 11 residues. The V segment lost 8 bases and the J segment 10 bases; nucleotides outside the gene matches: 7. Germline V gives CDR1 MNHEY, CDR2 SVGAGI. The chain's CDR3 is CASGTEVAYTF. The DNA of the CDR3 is TGTGCCAGCGGGACAGAGGTCGCCTACACCTTC.

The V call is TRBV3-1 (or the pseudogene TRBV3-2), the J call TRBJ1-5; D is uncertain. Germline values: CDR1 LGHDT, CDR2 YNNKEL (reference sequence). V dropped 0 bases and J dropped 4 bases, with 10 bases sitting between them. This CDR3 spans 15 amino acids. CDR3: CASSQDLARNQPQHF. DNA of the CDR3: TGTGCCAGCAGCCAAGATCTGGCACGGAATCAGCCCCAGCATTTT.

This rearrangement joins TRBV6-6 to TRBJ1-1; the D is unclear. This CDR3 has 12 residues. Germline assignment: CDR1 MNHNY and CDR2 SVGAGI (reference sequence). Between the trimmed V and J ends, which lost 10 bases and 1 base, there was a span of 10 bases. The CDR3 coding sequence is TGTGCCACCGCGGGAGGGAACACTGAAGCTTTCTTT. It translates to CATAGGNTEAFF.

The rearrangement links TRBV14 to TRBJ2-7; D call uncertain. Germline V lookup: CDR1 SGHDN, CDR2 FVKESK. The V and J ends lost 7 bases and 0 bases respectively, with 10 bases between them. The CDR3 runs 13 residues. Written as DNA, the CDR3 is TGTGCCAGCAACCGTCCCGACTCCTACGAGCAGTACTTC. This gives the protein CASNRPDSYEQYF.

As DNA, the CDR3 is TGCGCCACCCGTCGGGACAGGGACACCGGGGAGCTGTTTTTT. This encodes CATRRDRDTGELFF. The chain recombines TRBV29-1 with TRBJ2-2; 9 bases line up with TRBD1. The CDR3 sequence is 14 residues long. Germline V gene lookup returns CDR1 SQVTM and CDR2 ANQGSEA.

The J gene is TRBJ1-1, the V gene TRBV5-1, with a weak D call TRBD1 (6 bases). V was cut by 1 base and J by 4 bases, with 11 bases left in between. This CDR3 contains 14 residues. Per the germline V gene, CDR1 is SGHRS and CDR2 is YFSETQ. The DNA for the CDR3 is TGCGCCAGCAGCTTGACAGGGTCCTTCACTGAAGCTTTCTTT. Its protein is CASSLTGSFTEAFF. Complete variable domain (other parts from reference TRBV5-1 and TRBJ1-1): KAGVTQTPRYLIKTRGQQVTLSCSPISGHRSVSWYQQTPGQGLQFLFEYFSETQRNKGNFPGRFSGRQFSNSRSEMNVSTLELGDSALYLCASSLTGSFTEAFFGQGTRLTVV.

The CDR3 region has the DNA TGTGCCAGCAGCCTCCGGTCTGAGACCCAGTACTTC. Its translation: CASSLRSETQYF. The rearrangement links TRBV2 to TRBJ2-5; D is ambiguous. V lost 6 bases to trimming and J lost 5 bases, with 10 bases between them. Germline-derived CDR1 and CDR2 are SNHLY and FYNNEI. The CDR3 consists of 12 residues. The whole variable domain, remainder taken from reference TRBV2 and TRBJ2-5, is EPEVTQTPSHQVTQMGQEVILRCVPISNHLYFYWYRQILGQKVEFLVSFYNNEISEKSEIFDDQFSVERPDGSNFTLKIRSTKLEDSAMYFCASSLRSETQYFGPGTRLLVL.

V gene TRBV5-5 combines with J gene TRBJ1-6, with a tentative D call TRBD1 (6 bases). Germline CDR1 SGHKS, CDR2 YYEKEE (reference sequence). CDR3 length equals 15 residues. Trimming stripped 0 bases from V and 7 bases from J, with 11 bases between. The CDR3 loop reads CASSLGAGANSPLHF. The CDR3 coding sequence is TGTGCCAGCAGCTTGGGCGCGGGGGCGAATTCACCCCTCCACTTT.

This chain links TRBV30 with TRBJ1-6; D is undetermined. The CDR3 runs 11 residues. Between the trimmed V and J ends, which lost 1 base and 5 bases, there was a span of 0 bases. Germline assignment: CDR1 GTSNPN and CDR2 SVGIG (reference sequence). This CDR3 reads CAWSDNSPLHF. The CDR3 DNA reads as TGTGCCTGGAGTGATAATTCACCCCTCCACTTT.

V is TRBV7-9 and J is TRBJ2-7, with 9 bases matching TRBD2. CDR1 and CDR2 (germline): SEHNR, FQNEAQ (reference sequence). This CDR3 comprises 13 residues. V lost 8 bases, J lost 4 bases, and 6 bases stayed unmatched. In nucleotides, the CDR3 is TGTGCCAGCGAGGATAGCGGGAGTTACGAGCAGTACTTC. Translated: CASEDSGSYEQYF.

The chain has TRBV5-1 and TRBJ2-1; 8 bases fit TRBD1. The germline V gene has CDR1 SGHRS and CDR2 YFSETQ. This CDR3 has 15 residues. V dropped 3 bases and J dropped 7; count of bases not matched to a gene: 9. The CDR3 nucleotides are TGCGCCAGCAGCTCAGTCCCGGGACAGGAAAATGAGCAGTTCTTC. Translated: CASSSVPGQENEQFF.